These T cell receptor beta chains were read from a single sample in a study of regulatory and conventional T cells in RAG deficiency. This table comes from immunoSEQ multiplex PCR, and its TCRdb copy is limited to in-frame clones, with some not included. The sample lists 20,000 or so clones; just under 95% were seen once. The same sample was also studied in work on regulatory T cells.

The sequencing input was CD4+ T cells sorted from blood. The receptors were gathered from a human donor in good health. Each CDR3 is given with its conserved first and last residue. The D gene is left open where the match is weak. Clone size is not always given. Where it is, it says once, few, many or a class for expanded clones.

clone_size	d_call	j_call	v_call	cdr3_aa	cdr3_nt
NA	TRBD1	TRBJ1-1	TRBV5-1	CASSSGQGGNTEAFF	TGCGCCAGCAGCAGCGGACAGGGGGGGAACACTGAAGCTTTCTTT
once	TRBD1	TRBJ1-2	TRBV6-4	CASSARQGVVEYTF	TGTGCCAGCAGCGCTAGACAGGGGGTGGTGGAATACACCTTC
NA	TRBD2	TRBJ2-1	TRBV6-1	CAGRGAREQFF	TGTGCCGGGCGGGGGGCCCGTGAGCAGTTCTTC
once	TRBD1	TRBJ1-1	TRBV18	CASSPDRGPRREAFF	TGTGCCAGCTCGCCCGACAGGGGCCCACGGCGGGAAGCTTTCTTT
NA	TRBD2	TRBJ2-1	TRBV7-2	CASSISGGVSYNEQFF	TGTGCCAGCAGCATTAGCGGGGGGGTCTCCTACAATGAGCAGTTCTTC
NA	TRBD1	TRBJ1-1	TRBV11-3	CASSFRQGPEAFF	TGTGCCAGCAGCTTTAGACAGGGGCCTGAAGCTTTCTTT
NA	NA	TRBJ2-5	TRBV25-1	CASSLGGPGLQETQYF	TGTGCCAGCAGCCTTGGCGGCCCGGGGCTACAAGAGACCCAGTACTTC
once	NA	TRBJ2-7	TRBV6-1	CASSGDPHEQYF	TGTGCCAGCAGCGGGGACCCCCACGAGCAGTACTTC
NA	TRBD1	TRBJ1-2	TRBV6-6	CASKPGQGKNYGYTF	TGTGCCAGCAAACCGGGACAGGGTAAAAACTATGGCTACACCTTC
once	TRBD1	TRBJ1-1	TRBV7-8	CASSQEQGSTEAFF	TGTGCCAGCAGCCAAGAACAGGGGAGCACTGAAGCTTTCTTT
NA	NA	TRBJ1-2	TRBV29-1	CSVRRTVHGYTF	TGCAGCGTCCGGCGGACAGTCCATGGCTACACCTTC
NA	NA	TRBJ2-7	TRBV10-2	CASSDGGPYEQYF	TGCGCCAGCAGTGATGGGGGGCCCTACGAGCAGTACTTC
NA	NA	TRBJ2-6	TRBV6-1	CASSAEGSGANVLTF	TGTGCCAGCAGTGCCGAGGGCTCTGGGGCCAACGTCCTGACTTTC
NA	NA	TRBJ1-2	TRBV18	CASSPFIRDGYTF	TGTGCCAGCTCACCCTTCATCAGGGACGGCTACACCTTC
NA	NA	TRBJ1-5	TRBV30	CAWSGAGLDQPQHF	TGTGCCTGGAGTGGGGCTGGGTTAGATCAGCCCCAGCATTTT
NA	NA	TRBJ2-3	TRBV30	CAWSVPGRLDTQYF	TGTGCCTGGAGTGTACCTGGGCGTTTGGATACGCAGTATTTT
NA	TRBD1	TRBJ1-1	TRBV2	CASRGGQGVGEAFF	TGTGCCAGCAGGGGGGGACAGGGGGTAGGTGAAGCTTTCTTT
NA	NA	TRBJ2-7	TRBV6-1	CASSVEYLYEQYF	TGTGCCAGCAGTGTAGAATACCTCTACGAGCAGTACTTC
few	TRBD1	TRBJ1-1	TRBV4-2	CASSQLPGQRMNTEAFF	TGTGCCAGCAGCCAACTCCCGGGACAGCGAATGAACACTGAAGCTTTCTTT
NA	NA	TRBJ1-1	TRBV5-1	CASGLGSENTEAFF	TGCGCCAGCGGACTGGGTTCCGAGAACACTGAAGCTTTCTTT
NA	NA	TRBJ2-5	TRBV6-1	CASSGYRPVQETQYF	TGTGCCAGCAGTGGATATCGACCGGTTCAAGAGACCCAGTACTTC
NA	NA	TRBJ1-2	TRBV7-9	CATAGNSYGYTF	TGTGCCACCGCCGGTAATTCCTATGGCTACACCTTC
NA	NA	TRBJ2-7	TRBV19	CASSINTGSEQYF	TGTGCCAGTAGTATAAATACGGGGAGCGAGCAGTACTTC
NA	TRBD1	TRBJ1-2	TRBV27	CASSFKGAPNYGYTF	TGTGCCAGCAGTTTTAAGGGGGCGCCTAACTATGGCTACACCTTC
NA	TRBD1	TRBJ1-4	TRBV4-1	CASSRTGGPNEKLFF	TGCGCCAGCAGCCGAACAGGGGGTCCAAATGAAAAACTGTTTTTT
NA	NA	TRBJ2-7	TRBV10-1	CASSLGGDLDEQYF	TGCGCCAGCAGCCTGGGGGGCGATCTGGACGAGCAGTACTTC
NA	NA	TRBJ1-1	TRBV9	CASSPLGDRRNTEAFF	TGTGCCAGCAGTCCCCTAGGGGATCGGAGGAACACTGAAGCTTTCTTT
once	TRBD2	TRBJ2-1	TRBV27	CASRLTSGRILSEQFF	TGTGCCAGCAGGCTGACTAGCGGGAGGATCTTAAGTGAGCAGTTCTTC
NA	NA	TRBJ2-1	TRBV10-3	CAISGSDPPPNEQFF	TGTGCCATCAGTGGTAGCGATCCCCCCCCCAATGAGCAGTTCTTC
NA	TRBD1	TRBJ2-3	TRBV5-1	CASTGTGGSGDTQYF	TGCGCCAGCACCGGGACAGGGGGCTCGGGAGATACGCAGTATTTT
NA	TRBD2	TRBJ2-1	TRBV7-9	CASSLEGLHNEQFF	TGTGCCAGCAGCTTAGAGGGACTACACAATGAGCAGTTCTTC
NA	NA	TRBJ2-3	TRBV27	CASRTTDTQYF	TGTGCCAGCAGGACCACAGATACGCAGTATTTT
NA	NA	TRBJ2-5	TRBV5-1	CASSLAGIDQETQYF	TGCGCCAGCAGCTTGGCCGGGATTGACCAAGAGACCCAGTACTTC
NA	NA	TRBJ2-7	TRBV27	CASSPGAGGSYEQYF	TGTGCCAGCAGCCCGGGGGCAGGGGGCTCCTACGAGCAGTACTTC
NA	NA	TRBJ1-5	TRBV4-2	CASSQETALPQHF	TGTGCCAGCAGCCAAGAGACGGCCTTGCCCCAGCATTTT
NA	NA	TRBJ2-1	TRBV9	CASSAGTITYNEQFF	TGTGCCAGCAGCGCCGGGACAATAACCTACAATGAGCAGTTCTTC